This TCR beta chain was recorded in a study of identical twins. The study's findings and limits: Researchers reported excess low generation probability among twin-shared out-of-frame alpha sequences.

The CDR3 is 19 amino acids. Germline V gene data show CDR1 as DFQATT and CDR2 as SNEGSKA (reference sequence). The ends were cut back, 5 bases at V and 1 base at J, with 29 bases in the middle. Points on this clonotype: Its antigen remains unidentified.

TCRdb re-called the 5' RACE reads with MiXCR, one entry per CDR3 protein. The repertoire consists of 1.5 million to 2 million distinct CDR3 sequences, with roughly a third occurring once and the leading ten covering 0.27%. Sequencing used cord blood. The sequence derives from a newborn girl in good health. The chain links TRBV20-1 to TRBJ1-1; D is possibly TRBD1 (5 bases). CDR3 loop: CSAYTTRGTILQSNTEAFF. The CDR3 nucleotides read TGCAGTGCTTACACGACCCGCGGGACCATCCTACAGTCGAACACTGAAGCTTTCTTT.